Presented here are 25 T cell receptor beta chains from one specimen sequenced in a study of T cells and copy number aberrations in small-cell lung cancer. This table comes from immunoSEQ multiplex PCR, and its TCRdb copy is limited to in-frame clones, with some not included. The data contain almost 950 clones, around 94% of them singletons. Sequencing was carried out using tumor tissue. The receptors shown here come from a woman between 45 and 60 years old with small cell lung cancer.

This clone appeared a single time. V usage is TRBV27 and J usage is TRBJ1-1; D may be TRBD1 (5 bases). CDR3 length: 15 amino acids. V was shortened by 0 bases and J by 1 base, with 9 bases between the two germline ends. Germline lookup yields CDR1 MNHEY and CDR2 SMNVEV (reference sequence). The CDR3: CASSLSAGPNTEAFF. The CDR3, as DNA: TGTGCCAGCAGTTTATCGGCGGGACCGAACACTGAAGCTTTCTTT.

In this sample, this clone turned up once. J is TRBJ2-2 and V is TRBV7-8; D not certain. V was trimmed by 2 bases and J by 4 bases, leaving 8 bases between them. This CDR3 comprises 14 residues. Germline V gene lookup returns CDR1 SGHVS and CDR2 FQNEAQ. The CDR3 bases are TGTGCCAGCAGCTTACGATGGGGCACCGGGGAGCTGTTTTTT. Protein: CASSLRWGTGELFF.

The V call is TRBV6-1, the J call TRBJ1-3; 7 nucleotides match TRBD1. The length of the CDR3 is 16 residues. The V gene end was trimmed by 2 bases and the J gene end by 4 bases; junction bases not matched to a gene: 8. From germline, CDR1 is MNHNS and CDR2 SASEGT. This CDR3 reads CASSEYRGSGGNTIYF. For the CDR3, the DNA is TGTGCCAGCAGTGAATACAGGGGTAGTGGAGGAAACACCATATATTTT.

The chain carries TRBV29-1 and TRBJ1-1; 7 bases map to TRBD1. Germline assignment: CDR1 SQVTM and CDR2 ANQGSEA. This CDR3 region has 13 residues. The junction had 4 bases not matched to a gene; V was cut back by 5 bases and J by 1 base. The CDR3 nucleotides are TGCAGCGTTCGGGACAGCGGGAACACTGAAGCTTTCTTT. Translation: CSVRDSGNTEAFF.

The chain employs TRBV10-3 and TRBJ1-1, with D unresolved. The CDR3 contains 15 residues. With 1 base removed from V and 7 bases from J, the gap between germline ends came to 16 bases. Looked up from germline, CDR1 is ENHRY and CDR2 is SYGVKD. The DNA of the CDR3 is TGTGCCATCAGTGAGTTTTGGGTCAGACGGATTGAAGCTTTCTTT. Residues: CAISEFWVRRIEAFF.

The chain links TRBV6-5 to TRBJ2-5; no definite D call. The CDR3 length is 13 residues. The germline gives CDR1 MNHEY, CDR2 SVGAGI. V was trimmed by 5 bases and J by 6 bases, leaving 13 bases between them. The CDR3 protein is CASSASWSKTQYF. The CDR3 DNA sequence: TGTGCCAGCAGTGCTAGTTGGTCAAAGACCCAGTACTTC.

The rearrangement joins TRBV27 to TRBJ2-6; D call uncertain. Germline loops: CDR1 MNHEY, CDR2 SMNVEV (reference sequence). The CDR3 length is 13 residues. The V end was cut by 6 bases, the J end by 1 base, with 4 bases between. CDR3 region: CASSWSGANVLTF. CDR3 nucleotide sequence: TGTGCCAGCAGCTGGTCTGGGGCCAACGTCCTGACTTTC. Together with reference TRBV27 and TRBJ2-6, the CDR3 gives the full variable domain: EAQVTQNPRYLITVTGKKLTVTCSQNMNHEYMSWYRQDPGLGLRQIYYSMNVEVTDKGDVPEGYKVSRKEKRNFPLILESPSPNQTSLYFCASSWSGANVLTFGAGSRLTVL.

V and J are TRBV5-6 and TRBJ2-5, with 9 bases matching TRBD2. The ends lost 2 bases at V and 1 base at J; junction bases unmatched: 6. CDR1 is SGHDT, CDR2 YYEEEE, per germline. The CDR3 totals 16 residues. The CDR3 region is CASSLLAGAPQETQYF. In nucleotides, the CDR3 is TGTGCCAGCAGCTTATTAGCGGGAGCCCCCCAAGAGACCCAGTACTTC.

The chain combines TRBV9 with TRBJ1-3, with D uncertain. Germline values: CDR1 SGDLS, CDR2 YYNGEE. The CDR3 runs to 13 residues. V gave up 4 bases and J gave up 8 bases, with 13 bases separating them. CDR3 in amino acids: CASSSEVVDTIYF. For the CDR3, the DNA is TGTGCCAGCAGCTCCGAGGTCGTGGACACCATATATTTT.

V usage is TRBV7-6 and J usage is TRBJ1-1; no clear D. The germline CDR1 and CDR2 sequences are SGHVS and FNYEAQ. The CDR3 runs to 14 residues. V was cut by 5 bases and J by 0 bases, with 10 bases left in between. The CDR3 loop is CASSPSHMNTEAFF. For the CDR3, the DNA is TGTGCCAGCAGCCCGAGCCACATGAACACTGAAGCTTTCTTT.

In this sample, this clone turned up once. The chain carries TRBV30 and TRBJ1-6; D unclear. This CDR3 region has 13 residues. Trimming removed 8 bases at V and 9 bases at J, with 17 bases between. In germline, CDR1 is GTSNPN, CDR2 SVGIG (reference sequence). Here the CDR3 DNA reads TGTGCCGGGAAGTCGGGGAATTTTTCACCCCTCCACTTT. Its translation: CAGKSGNFSPLHF.

This clone was observed once. The chain combines TRBV6-6 with TRBJ1-2; 7 positions agree with TRBD1. Germline values: CDR1 MNHNY, CDR2 SVGAGI (reference sequence). The CDR3 is 13 residues long. The junction had 4 bases not matched to a gene; V was cut back by 2 bases and J by 7 bases. CDR3 DNA: TGTGCCAGCAGTTACACAGGGGAGGCTGGCTACACCTTC. Translating gives CASSYTGEAGYTF.

The chain employs TRBV29-1 and TRBJ2-1, with 7 nucleotides matching TRBD2. There are 12 residues in the CDR3. Germline lookup yields CDR1 SQVTM and CDR2 ANQGSEA. The trim removed 6 bases at V and 9 bases at J, leaving 8 bases unmatched. The chain's CDR3 is CSVGPGLTEQFF. CDR3 coding DNA: TGCAGCGTGGGGCCGGGACTAACTGAGCAGTTCTTC.

This clone was recorded only once. The rearrangement joins TRBV7-2 to TRBJ1-1; D might be TRBD1 (5 bases). Germline lookup yields CDR1 SGHTA and CDR2 FQGNSA. V lost 1 base, J lost 5 bases, and 11 bases lay in between. The CDR3 runs to 14 residues. The CDR3 reads CASSLDQGRTEAFF. The CDR3 bases are TGTGCCAGCAGCTTAGACCAGGGTCGGACTGAAGCTTTCTTT. The full variable domain, completed using reference TRBV7-2 and TRBJ1-1, is GAGVSQSPSNKVTEKGKDVELRCDPISGHTALYWYRQSLGQGLEFLIYFQGNSAPDKSGLPSDRFSAERTGGSVSTLTIQRTQQEDSAVYLCASSLDQGRTEAFFGQGTRLTVV.

DNA of the CDR3: TGTGCCAGCACCCTTGAACGGGACCGATACTACGAGCAGTACTTC. Its translation: CASTLERDRYYEQYF. V and J are TRBV18 and TRBJ2-7, with D tentatively TRBD1 or TRBD2 (5 bases each). Trimming left V 8 bases short and J 3 bases short, with 20 bases between. This CDR3 is built from 15 residues. Germline V lookup: CDR1 KGHSH, CDR2 LQKENI.

This rearrangement joins TRBV19 to TRBJ1-1; D possibly corresponds to TRBD1 (6 bases). The CDR3 is 13 amino acids. Germline V gene sequence: CDR1 LNHDA, CDR2 SQIVND (reference sequence). Between the trimmed V and J ends, which lost 10 bases and 1 base, there was a span of 13 bases. In DNA, the CDR3 is TGTGCCATTTCGCAGGGGAGGAACACTGAAGCTTTCTTT. It encodes CAISQGRNTEAFF. Filled out from reference TRBV19 and TRBJ1-1, the complete variable domain reads DGGITQSPKYLFRKEGQNVTLSCEQNLNHDAMYWYRQDPGQGLRLIYYSQIVNDFQKGDIAEGYSVSREKKESFPLTVTSAQKNPTAFYLCAISQGRNTEAFFGQGTRLTVV.

The chain combines TRBV6-1 with TRBJ1-1; D call uncertain. Germline loops: CDR1 MNHNS, CDR2 SASEGT. The V gene lost 2 bases and the J gene lost 9 bases, with 7 bases spanning the gap. The CDR3 length is 11 residues. The CDR3 coding sequence is TGTGCCAGCAGTGAATTACTGAAAGCTTTCTTT. It codes for CASSELLKAFF.

V and J are TRBV6-5 and TRBJ2-7; 8 positions agree with TRBD1. Unmatched junction bases numbered 8, after V lost 7 bases and J lost 3 bases. The CDR3 is 14 amino acids. In germline, CDR1 is MNHEY, CDR2 SVGAGI. The CDR3 sequence: CASKKDRVNYEQYF. The CDR3 bases are TGTGCCAGCAAAAAGGACAGGGTAAACTACGAGCAGTACTTC.

This chain joins TRBV30 and TRBJ2-1; possible D gene TRBD1, 6 bases. Between the trimmed V and J ends, which lost 0 bases and 7 bases, there was a span of 16 bases. The CDR3 has 15 residues. Germline V gene sequence: CDR1 GTSNPN, CDR2 SVGIG (reference sequence). CDR3 in DNA: TGTGCCTGGAGTGTAGGTCCAGGGACATTAAATGAGCAGTTCTTC. Its protein product is CAWSVGPGTLNEQFF.

V gene TRBV6-5 combines with J gene TRBJ2-7; possible D gene TRBD2, 5 bases. The V end lost 3 bases, the J end lost 6 bases, and 18 bases lay between the germline ends. CDR1 and CDR2 from the germline V gene are MNHEY and SVGAGI. The length of the CDR3 is 15 residues. In nucleotides, the CDR3 is TGTGCCAGCAGTTATAGTGGCTCCGGGGAGTCCGAGCAGTACTTC. This gives the protein CASSYSGSGESEQYF.

About this clone: Relative to the germline gene, one junction end is altered; a read error may explain this. This chain links TRBV19 with TRBJ1-2; TRBD1 is a possible D gene (5 bases). The CDR3 has 14 amino acids. The V gene's germline CDR1 is LNHDA and CDR2 SQIVND (reference sequence). The CDR3 nucleotides are TGTGTCAGTAGACCGGGGGGGACCGATTATGGCTACACCTTC. This sequence encodes CVSRPGGTDYGYTF.

The CDR3 protein is CASSVGTGRTDTQYF. The CDR3 DNA follows: TGTGCCAGCAGCGTCGGGACAGGGCGCACAGATACGCAGTATTTT. The chain couples TRBV9 to TRBJ2-3, with 9 bases matching TRBD1. V trimming: 2 bases; J trimming: 1 base; junction bases outside the gene matches: 2. This CDR3 spans 15 amino acids. The V gene's germline CDR1 is SGDLS and CDR2 YYNGEE.

The chain carries TRBV19 and TRBJ2-3, with D unresolved. V lost 4 bases and J lost 2, with 10 bases in between. CDR3 size: 14 residues. CDR1 is LNHDA, CDR2 SQIVND, per germline (reference sequence). The chain's CDR3 is CASSTLTNTDTQYF. The CDR3 DNA reads TGTGCCAGTAGTACGTTGACAAACACAGATACGCAGTATTTT.

In DNA form, the CDR3 reads TGTGCCTGGAGTAGGGGGCTGGGTGAAAAACTGTTTTTT. It encodes CAWSRGLGEKLFF. The J gene is TRBJ1-4, the V gene TRBV30; TRBD1 agrees at 7 bases. CDR3 length: 13 residues. The V gene end was trimmed by 2 bases and the J gene end by 7 bases; junction bases not matched to a gene: 4. In germline, CDR1 is GTSNPN, CDR2 SVGIG (reference sequence).

This chain links TRBV5-1 with TRBJ2-2; D gene unclear. CDR1 SGHRS and CDR2 YFSETQ come from the germline V gene. The CDR3 length is 13 residues. Trimming stripped 4 bases from V and 4 bases from J, with 8 bases between. The CDR3 is CASSPLITGELFF. CDR3 bases: TGCGCCAGCAGCCCCCTTATCACCGGGGAGCTGTTTTTT.